Included here is one T cell receptor (beta chain) sequence, with context. The antigen is unknown. This table comes from immunoSEQ multiplex PCR, and its TCRdb copy is limited to in-frame clones, with some not included. The sample records around 10,000 clones, roughly 80% being singletons. Time point defined: 2015-2016 season, pre-vaccination. This sample was included in a study of follicular helper T cells after annual influenza vaccination. This CDR3 is 16 amino acids long. CDR1 and CDR2 from the germline V gene are SGHTA and FQGNSA. V dropped 0 bases and J dropped 0 bases, with 8 bases sitting between them. Study-wide points: Most later recoveries of Day 7 ICOS+CD38+ clones were ICOS-CD38- cTfh.

Here the sequenced sample was CXCR5+ CD38- circulating T follicular helper cells from blood, taken on the day of influenza vaccination. The subset denotes: circulating Tfh, non-naive CD4+CXCR5+PD-1+ (ICOS+CD38+ or ICOS-CD38-). The receptor was isolated from an adult who received the influenza vaccine. The chain couples TRBV7-2 to TRBJ1-4; the D is unclear. In nucleotides, the CDR3 is TGTGCCAGCAGCTTAGCGTTTGGAGCAACTAATGAAAAACTGTTTTTT. Protein: CASSLAFGATNEKLFF.